Sequencing of this TCR beta chain was carried out in a study of identical twins. Notes on the study in general: Insertions were fewer in abundant cord blood beta clonotypes, whereas memory repertoires showed none of this pattern.

In TCRdb, the 5' RACE reads were re-called with MiXCR into one record per CDR3 protein. The data hold about 250,000 distinct CDR3 sequences, with more than 12% observed a single time. This clonotype has ten or more counts. As yet, its antigen is unknown. Sequenced sample: memory (CD45RO+) T cells sorted from blood. The receptor was isolated from a woman between 18 and 30 years old in good health.

The CDR3 loop is CASSSFGTLYEQYF. DNA for the CDR3: TGTGCCAGCAGCAGCTTCGGGACTTTGTACGAGCAGTACTTC. The V call is TRBV21-1, the J call TRBJ2-7; no DNA check was done on the table's D call, TRBD2. TRBV21-1 is a pseudogene. The CDR3 contains 14 residues.